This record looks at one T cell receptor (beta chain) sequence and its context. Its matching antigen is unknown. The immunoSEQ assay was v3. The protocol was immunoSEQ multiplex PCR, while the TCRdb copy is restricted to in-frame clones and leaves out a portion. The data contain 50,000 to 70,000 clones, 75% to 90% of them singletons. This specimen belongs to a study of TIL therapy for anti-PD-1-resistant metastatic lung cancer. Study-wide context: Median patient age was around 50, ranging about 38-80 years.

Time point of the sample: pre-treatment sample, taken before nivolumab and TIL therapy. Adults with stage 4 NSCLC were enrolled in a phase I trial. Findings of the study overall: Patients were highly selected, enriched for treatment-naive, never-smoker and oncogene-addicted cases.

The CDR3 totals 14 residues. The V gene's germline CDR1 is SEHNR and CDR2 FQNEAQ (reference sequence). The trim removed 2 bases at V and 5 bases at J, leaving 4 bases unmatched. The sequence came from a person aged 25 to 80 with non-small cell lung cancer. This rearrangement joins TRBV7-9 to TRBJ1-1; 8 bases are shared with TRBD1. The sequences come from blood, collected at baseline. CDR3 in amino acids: CASSLTGGETEAFF. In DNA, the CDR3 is TGTGCCAGCAGCTTAACAGGGGGGGAGACTGAAGCTTTCTTT.